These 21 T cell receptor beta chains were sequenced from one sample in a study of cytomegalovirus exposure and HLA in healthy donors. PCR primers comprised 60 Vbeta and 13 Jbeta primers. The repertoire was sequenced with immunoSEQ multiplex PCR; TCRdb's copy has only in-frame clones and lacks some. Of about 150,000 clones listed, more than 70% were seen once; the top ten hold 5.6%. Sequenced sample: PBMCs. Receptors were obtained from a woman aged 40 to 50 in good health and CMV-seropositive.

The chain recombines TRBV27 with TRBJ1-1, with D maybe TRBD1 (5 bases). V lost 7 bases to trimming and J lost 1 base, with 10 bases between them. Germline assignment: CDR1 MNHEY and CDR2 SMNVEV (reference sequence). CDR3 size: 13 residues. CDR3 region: CASIRTGNTEAFF. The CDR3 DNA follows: TGTGCCAGCATAAGAACAGGGAACACTGAAGCTTTCTTT.

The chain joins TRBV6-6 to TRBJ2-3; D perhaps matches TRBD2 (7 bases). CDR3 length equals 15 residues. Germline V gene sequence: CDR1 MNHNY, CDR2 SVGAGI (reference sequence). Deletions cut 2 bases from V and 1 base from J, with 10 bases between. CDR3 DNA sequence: TGTGCCAGCAGTTACGTGGGGGGGCGCACAGATACGCAGTATTTT. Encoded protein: CASSYVGGRTDTQYF.

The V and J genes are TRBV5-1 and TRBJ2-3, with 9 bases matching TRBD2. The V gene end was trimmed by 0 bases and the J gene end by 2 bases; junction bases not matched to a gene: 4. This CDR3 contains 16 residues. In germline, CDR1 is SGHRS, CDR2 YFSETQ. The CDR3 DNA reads TGCGCCAGCAGCTTGGGGAGCGGGGGGATCACAGATACGCAGTATTTT. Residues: CASSLGSGGITDTQYF.

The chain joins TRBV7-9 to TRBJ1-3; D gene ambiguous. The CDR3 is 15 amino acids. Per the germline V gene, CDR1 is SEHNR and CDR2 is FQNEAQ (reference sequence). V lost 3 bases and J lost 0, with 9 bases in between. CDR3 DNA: TGTGCCAGCAGCTTCGACATCCTCTCTGGAAACACCATATATTTT. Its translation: CASSFDILSGNTIYF.

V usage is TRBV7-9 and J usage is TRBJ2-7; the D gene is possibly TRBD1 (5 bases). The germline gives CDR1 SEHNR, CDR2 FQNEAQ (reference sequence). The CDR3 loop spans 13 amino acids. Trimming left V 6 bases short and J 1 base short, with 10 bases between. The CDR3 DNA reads TGTGCCAGCAGGGGAAAGGGGTCCTACGAGCAGTACTTC. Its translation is CASRGKGSYEQYF.

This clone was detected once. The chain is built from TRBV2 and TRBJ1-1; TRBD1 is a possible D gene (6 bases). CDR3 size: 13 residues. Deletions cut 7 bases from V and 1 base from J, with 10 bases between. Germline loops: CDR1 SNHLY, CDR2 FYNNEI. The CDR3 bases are TGTGCCAGCAAAGGGACATCGAACACTGAAGCTTTCTTT. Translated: CASKGTSNTEAFF.

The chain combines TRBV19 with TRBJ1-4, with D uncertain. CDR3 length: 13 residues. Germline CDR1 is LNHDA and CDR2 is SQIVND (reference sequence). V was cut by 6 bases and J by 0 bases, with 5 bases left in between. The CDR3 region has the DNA TGTGCCAGTAGGGCGGCAACTAATGAAAAACTGTTTTTT. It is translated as CASRAATNEKLFF.

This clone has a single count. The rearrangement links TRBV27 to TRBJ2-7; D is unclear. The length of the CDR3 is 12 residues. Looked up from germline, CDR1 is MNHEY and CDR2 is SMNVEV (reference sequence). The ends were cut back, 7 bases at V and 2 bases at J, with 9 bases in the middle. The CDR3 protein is CASNESAYEQYF. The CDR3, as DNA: TGTGCCAGCAACGAGAGCGCCTACGAGCAGTACTTC.

The CDR3 DNA sequence: TGTGCCAGCAGCGTGGGACAGGGCAGTCGGGCTTTCTTT. Amino acid sequence: CASSVGQGSRAFF. This chain joins TRBV9 and TRBJ1-1; 9 bases fit TRBD1. The CDR3 spans 13 residues. V gave up 2 bases and J gave up 11 bases; unmatched junction bases: 7. The germline V gene encodes CDR1 SGDLS and CDR2 YYNGEE.

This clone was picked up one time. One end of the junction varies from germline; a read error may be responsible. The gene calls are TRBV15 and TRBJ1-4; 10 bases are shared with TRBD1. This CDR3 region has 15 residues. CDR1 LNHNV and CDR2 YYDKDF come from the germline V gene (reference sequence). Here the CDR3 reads CATSPRQGAKEKLFF. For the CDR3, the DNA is TGTGCCACCAGCCCACGACAGGGGGCTAAAGAAAAACTGTTTTTT.

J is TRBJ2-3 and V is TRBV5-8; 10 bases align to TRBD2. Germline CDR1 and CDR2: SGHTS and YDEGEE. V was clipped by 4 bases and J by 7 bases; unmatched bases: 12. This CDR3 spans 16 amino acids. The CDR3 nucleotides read TGTGCCAGCAGCCCAAGAGCGGGAGGGATTAGTTATACGCAGTATTTT. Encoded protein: CASSPRAGGISYTQYF.

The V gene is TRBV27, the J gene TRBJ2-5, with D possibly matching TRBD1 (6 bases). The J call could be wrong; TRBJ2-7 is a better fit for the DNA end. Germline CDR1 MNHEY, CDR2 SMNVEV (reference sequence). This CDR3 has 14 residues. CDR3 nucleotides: TGTGCCAGCAGTTCTCTACAGGGCTCCTACGAGCAGTACTTC. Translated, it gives CASSSLQGSYEQYF.

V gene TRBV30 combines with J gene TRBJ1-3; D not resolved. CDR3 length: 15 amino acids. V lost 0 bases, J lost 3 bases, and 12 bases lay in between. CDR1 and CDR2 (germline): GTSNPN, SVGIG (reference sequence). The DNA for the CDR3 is TGTGCCTGGAGTGTACCCGGGAGGCTTGGAAACACCATATATTTT. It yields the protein CAWSVPGRLGNTIYF.

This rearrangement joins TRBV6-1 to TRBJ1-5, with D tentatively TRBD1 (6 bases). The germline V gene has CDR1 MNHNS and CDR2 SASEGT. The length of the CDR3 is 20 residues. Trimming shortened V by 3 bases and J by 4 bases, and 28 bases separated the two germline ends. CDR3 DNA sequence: TGTGCCAGCAGTGAGCGTCCCCCCGGGGGAGGGGGGCTTTGGAATCAGCCCCAGCATTTT. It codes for CASSERPPGGGGLWNQPQHF.

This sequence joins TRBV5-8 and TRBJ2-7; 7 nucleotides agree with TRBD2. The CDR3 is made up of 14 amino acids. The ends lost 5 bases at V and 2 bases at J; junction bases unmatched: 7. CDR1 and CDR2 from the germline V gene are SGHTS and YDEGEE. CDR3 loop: CASRPRDYTYEQYF. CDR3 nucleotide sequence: TGTGCCAGCAGACCACGGGACTACACCTACGAGCAGTACTTC.

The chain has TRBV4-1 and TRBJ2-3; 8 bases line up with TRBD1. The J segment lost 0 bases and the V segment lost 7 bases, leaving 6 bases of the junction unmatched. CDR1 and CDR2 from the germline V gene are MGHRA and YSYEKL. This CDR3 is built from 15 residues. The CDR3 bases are TGCGCCAGCACCGGGACAGGCGATAGCACAGATACGCAGTATTTT. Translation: CASTGTGDSTDTQYF.

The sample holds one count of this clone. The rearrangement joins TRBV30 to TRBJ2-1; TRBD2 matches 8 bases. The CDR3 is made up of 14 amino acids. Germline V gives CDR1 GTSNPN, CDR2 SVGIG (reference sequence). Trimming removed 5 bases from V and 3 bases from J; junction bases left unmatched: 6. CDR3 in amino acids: CAWLVAGGYNEQFF. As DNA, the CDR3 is TGTGCCTGGCTTGTGGCGGGAGGCTACAATGAGCAGTTCTTC.

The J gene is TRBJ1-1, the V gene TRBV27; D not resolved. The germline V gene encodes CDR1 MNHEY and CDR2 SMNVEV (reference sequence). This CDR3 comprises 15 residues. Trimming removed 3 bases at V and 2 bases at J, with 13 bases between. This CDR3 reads CASSLRSTPNTEAFF. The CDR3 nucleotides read TGTGCCAGCAGTTTGAGGTCAACTCCCAACACTGAAGCTTTCTTT.

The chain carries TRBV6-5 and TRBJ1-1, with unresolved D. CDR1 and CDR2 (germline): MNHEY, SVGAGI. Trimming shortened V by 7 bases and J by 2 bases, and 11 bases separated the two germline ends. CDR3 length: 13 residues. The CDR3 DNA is TGTGCCAGCACCCGGCGGGGTAACACTGAAGCTTTCTTT. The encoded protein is CASTRRGNTEAFF.

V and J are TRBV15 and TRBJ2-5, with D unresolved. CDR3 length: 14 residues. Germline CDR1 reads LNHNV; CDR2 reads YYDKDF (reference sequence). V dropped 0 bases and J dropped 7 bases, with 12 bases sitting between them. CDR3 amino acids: CATSRDRKGGTQYF. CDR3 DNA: TGTGCCACCAGCAGAGATCGGAAAGGCGGGACCCAGTACTTC.

The CDR3 loop is CASSQSEVLAGYSEQYF. CDR3 DNA sequence: TGCGCCAGCAGCCAATCCGAGGTCCTAGCGGGATATAGCGAGCAGTACTTC. The chain is built from TRBV4-1 and TRBJ2-7; 9 bases are shared with TRBD2. Looked up from germline, CDR1 is MGHRA and CDR2 is YSYEKL. V shed 2 bases, J shed 6 bases, and the junction held 14 bases outside the gene matches. This CDR3 has 17 amino acids.